The 28 T cell receptor beta chains in this list originate from one sample, sequenced in a study of PD-1 blockade in classical Hodgkin lymphoma. The table came from immunoSEQ multiplex PCR; TCRdb's copy has only in-frame clones and leaves some out. The sample holds roughly 14,000 clones, roughly 84% seen once. All patients relapsed after autologous stem cell transplantation, and brentuximab vedotin exposure varied. This specimen was peripheral blood mononuclear cells (PBMCs), taken at baseline. These receptors originate from a human donor with classical Hodgkin lymphoma.

This chain links TRBV19 with TRBJ2-7; D may be TRBD1 (6 bases). Germline CDR1 and CDR2: LNHDA and SQIVND (reference sequence). This CDR3 has 15 residues. With 6 bases removed from V and 3 bases from J, the gap between germline ends came to 18 bases. The CDR3 protein is CASSQGGEANYEQYV. The CDR3 DNA sequence: TGTGCCAGTAGCCAAGGGGGAGAGGCAAACTACGAGCAGTACGTC.

This clone was seen a few times. V is TRBV19 and J is TRBJ2-3; tentatively, D is TRBD2 (6 bases). Trimming stripped 6 bases from V and 0 bases from J, with 16 bases between. Germline assignment: CDR1 LNHDA and CDR2 SQIVND (reference sequence). The CDR3 length is 16 residues. In nucleotides, the CDR3 is TGTGCCAGTAGCTATAGCGGCTTGACTAGCACAGATACGCAGTATTTT. This sequence encodes CASSYSGLTSTDTQYF.

The V call is TRBV7-8, the J call TRBJ2-2; unclear D gene. The CDR3 extends over 14 amino acids. Per the germline V gene, CDR1 is SGHVS and CDR2 is FQNEAQ. Trimming cost V 2 bases and J 2 bases, with 6 bases left between them. The CDR3 sequence is CASSLTLNTGELFF. Written as DNA, the CDR3 is TGTGCCAGCAGCTTAACCCTAAACACCGGGGAGCTGTTTTTT.

This chain uses TRBV28 with TRBJ1-4; D is unclear. CDR1 MDHEN and CDR2 SYDVKM come from the germline V gene. Trimming stripped 6 bases from V and 0 bases from J, with 11 bases between. CDR3 length: 15 residues. The CDR3 region is CASRTYRTTNEKLFF. The CDR3 DNA reads TGTGCCAGCAGGACCTACAGAACAACTAATGAAAAACTGTTTTTT.

This chain uses TRBV27 with TRBJ2-7; D may correspond to TRBD1 or TRBD2 (6 bases each). V lost 4 bases and J lost 1, with 11 bases in between. The CDR3 has 14 residues. In germline, CDR1 is MNHEY, CDR2 SMNVEV (reference sequence). The chain's CDR3 is CASSSKGGSYEQYV. CDR3 coding DNA: TGTGCCAGCAGTTCTAAGGGGGGTTCCTACGAGCAGTACGTC.

As regards this clone: An end of the junction differs from the germline gene, which may be a read error. The chain couples TRBV11-2 to TRBJ1-1; D is undetermined. Looked up from germline, CDR1 is SGHAT and CDR2 is FQNNGV. This CDR3 has 14 residues. CDR3 DNA: TGTACCAGCCAACAGTGGAAGGTGAACACTGAAGCTTTCTTT. Translating gives CTSQQWKVNTEAFF.

This chain connects TRBV7-9 to TRBJ2-3, with D unresolved. The V gene's germline CDR1 is SEHNR and CDR2 FQNEAQ (reference sequence). This CDR3 is built from 16 residues. V dropped 1 base and J dropped 1 base, with 12 bases sitting between them. CDR3 in amino acids: CASSLGLRQGTDTQYF. Written as DNA, the CDR3 is TGTGCCAGCAGCTTAGGATTGCGGCAAGGCACAGATACGCAGTATTTT.

V gene TRBV7-9 combines with J gene TRBJ2-5; D gene uncertain. V dropped 4 bases and J dropped 0 bases, with 15 bases sitting between them. CDR3 size: 16 residues. The germline CDR1 and CDR2 sequences are SEHNR and FQNEAQ (reference sequence). The CDR3 DNA follows: TGTGCCAGCAGCTCCCATAGGTCAAGGTACCAAGAGACCCAGTACTTC. Its translation: CASSSHRSRYQETQYF.

The genes are TRBV28 and TRBJ2-3; TRBD2 matches at 9 bases. The CDR3 spans 14 residues. CDR1 is MDHEN and CDR2 is SYDVKM in the germline V gene. V trimming: 3 bases; J trimming: 7 bases; junction bases outside the gene matches: 5. The CDR3 loop is CASSLSSGSYTQYF. In nucleotides, the CDR3 is TGTGCCAGCAGTTTGAGTAGCGGGAGTTATACGCAGTATTTT. The full variable domain, its missing parts supplied by reference TRBV28 and TRBJ2-3, is DVKVTQSSRYLVKRTGEKVFLECVQDMDHENMFWYRQDPGLGLRLIYFSYDVKMKEKGDIPEGYSVSREKKERFSLILESASTNQTSMYLCASSLSSGSYTQYFGPGTRLTVL.

The J gene is TRBJ1-1, the V gene TRBV4-3; D gene uncertain. The CDR3 loop spans 16 amino acids. V lost 0 bases and J 0 bases, leaving 11 bases between the germline ends. Germline CDR1 LGHNA, CDR2 YSLEER. The CDR3 sequence: CASSQDLDQMNTEAFF. The CDR3 region has the DNA TGCGCCAGCAGCCAAGACTTGGACCAAATGAACACTGAAGCTTTCTTT.

The chain is built from TRBV10-3 and TRBJ1-6, with a weak D call TRBD1 (5 bases). The CDR3 covers 14 residues. Germline V gives CDR1 ENHRY, CDR2 SYGVKD. Deletions cut 0 bases from V and 9 bases from J, with 9 bases between. The CDR3 coding sequence is TGTGCCATCAGTGAGTCCAGGGTCGGTTCACCCCTCCACTTT. Translating gives CAISESRVGSPLHF.

The rearrangement joins TRBV7-9 to TRBJ1-1; no reliable D call. V gave up 5 bases and J gave up 3 bases, with 10 bases separating them. This CDR3 has 13 amino acids. CDR1 is SEHNR and CDR2 is FQNEAQ in the germline V gene (reference sequence). CDR3 nucleotides: TGTGCCAGCAGCCCGGGGTCGGACACTGAAGCTTTCTTT. Translated: CASSPGSDTEAFF.

CDR3 coding DNA: TGCGCCAGCAGCCAAGGGGCTAGCGGGGGCACAGATACGCAGTATTTT. Protein: CASSQGASGGTDTQYF. The chain combines TRBV4-3 with TRBJ2-3, with 9 bases that match TRBD2. Germline V gene sequence: CDR1 LGHNA, CDR2 YSLEER. With 1 base clipped from V and 1 base from J, the junction kept 3 bases outside the gene matches. This CDR3 spans 16 amino acids.

The chain uses TRBV5-5 and TRBJ2-3; D call uncertain. This CDR3 has 15 residues. CDR1 is SGHKS, CDR2 YYEKEE, per germline (reference sequence). Deletions cut 1 base from V and 2 bases from J, with 11 bases between. The CDR3 DNA is TGTGCCAGCAGCTTGAGCACCTCGAACACAGATACGCAGTATTTT. Its protein product is CASSLSTSNTDTQYF.

DNA for the CDR3: TGTGCCAGCAGCTTGTGGGCTAGCGGGGGGGTCAGCTCCTACGAGCAGTACGTC. It codes for CASSLWASGGVSSYEQYV. The chain has TRBV7-2 and TRBJ2-7, with TRBD2 identical over 12 bases. Germline lookup yields CDR1 SGHTA and CDR2 FQGNSA. The V and J ends lost 3 bases and 0 bases, in that order; junction bases with no gene match: 9. The CDR3 has 18 amino acids.

This chain links TRBV29-1 with TRBJ2-3; D is uncertain. The CDR3 is 15 amino acids. Germline V gene sequence: CDR1 SQVTM, CDR2 ANQGSEA. Deletions cut 1 base from V and 0 bases from J, with 11 bases between. Written as DNA, the CDR3 is TGCAGCGTTGAAGGATGGGTCAGAAGCACAGATACGCAGTATTTT. This codes for CSVEGWVRSTDTQYF.

This clone was recorded only once. This chain joins TRBV19 and TRBJ2-1; 7 nucleotides match TRBD1. CDR1 and CDR2 from the germline V gene are LNHDA and SQIVND (reference sequence). The length of the CDR3 is 15 residues. Trimming took 1 base from V and 8 from J; bases not matched to a gene: 8. CDR3 sequence: CASSIGGRGWDEQFF. The DNA for the CDR3 is TGTGCCAGTAGTATAGGGGGCAGGGGGTGGGATGAGCAGTTCTTC.

The V call is TRBV5-1, the J call TRBJ1-5; D perhaps matches TRBD1 (5 bases). The CDR3 runs to 14 residues. The germline V gene encodes CDR1 SGHRS and CDR2 YFSETQ. V gave up 4 bases and J gave up 5 bases, with 13 bases separating them. CDR3 loop: CASSRGPNDQPQHF. CDR3 nucleotide sequence: TGCGCCAGCAGCCGGGGACCTAACGATCAGCCCCAGCATTTT.

This clone was counted between two and nine times. V usage is TRBV6-6 and J usage is TRBJ1-1, with 7 bases fitting TRBD1. The CDR3 is made up of 12 amino acids. Germline CDR1 is MNHNY and CDR2 is SVGAGI (reference sequence). V lost 6 bases and J lost 7; bases outside the gene matches: 5. The CDR3 DNA is TGTGCCAGCAGGACAGGGAAGGGTGAAGCTTTCTTT. Translating it yields CASRTGKGEAFF.

The rearrangement uses TRBV6-6 and TRBJ2-7, with no clear D. The CDR3 has 15 amino acids. Germline values: CDR1 MNHNY, CDR2 SVGAGI (reference sequence). Trimming pared 6 bases from V and 3 bases from J, leaving 18 bases between. The CDR3 DNA sequence: TGTGCCAGCAGACTGGCGAGGACGGCTAACTACGAGCAGTACGTC. It codes for CASRLARTANYEQYV.

This clone appeared once. The CDR3 sequence is CASSFPGGGSGANVLTF. For the CDR3, the DNA is TGTGCCAGCAGCTTTCCAGGGGGCGGCTCTGGGGCCAACGTCCTGACTTTC. J is TRBJ2-6 and V is TRBV5-8; the match to TRBD1 covers 8 bases. The CDR3 has 17 amino acids. Germline V gives CDR1 SGHTS, CDR2 YDEGEE. The junction had 4 bases not matched to a gene; V was cut back by 2 bases and J by 0 bases.

The chain employs TRBV19 and TRBJ2-1; D perhaps matches TRBD2 (5 bases). The V end lost 0 bases, the J end lost 2 bases, and 11 bases lay between the germline ends. The CDR3 is 16 amino acids. The germline V gene has CDR1 LNHDA and CDR2 SQIVND (reference sequence). The CDR3 sequence is CASSIDPSGAYNEQFF. The CDR3 DNA reads TGTGCCAGTAGTATAGATCCCAGCGGAGCCTACAATGAGCAGTTCTTC.

Only a few counts were recorded for this clone. The V gene is TRBV4-1, the J gene TRBJ2-7; tentatively, D is TRBD2 (6 bases). The germline V and J ends were trimmed by 2 bases and 3 bases, with 11 bases remaining between them. The CDR3 extends over 14 amino acids. The germline V gene has CDR1 MGHRA and CDR2 YSYEKL. CDR3 nucleotides: TGCGCCAGCAGCCAATCACTAGCTCACTACGAGCAGTACTTC. Its protein product is CASSQSLAHYEQYF.

The V call is TRBV7-9, the J call TRBJ1-1; 8 bases line up with TRBD1. The germline gives CDR1 SEHNR, CDR2 FQNEAQ (reference sequence). V trimming: 5 bases; J trimming: 6 bases; junction bases outside the gene matches: 8. This CDR3 is built from 14 residues. The CDR3 loop reads CASSDRQGISEAFF. The CDR3 nucleotides read TGTGCCAGCAGCGACCGACAGGGGATCTCTGAAGCTTTCTTT.

The chain employs TRBV13 and TRBJ1-2, with a possible D match to TRBD1 (5 bases). The germline V gene has CDR1 PRHDT and CDR2 FYEKMQ (reference sequence). Trimming took off 2 bases at V and 4 bases at J, with 11 bases between the two ends. The CDR3 length is 14 residues. The CDR3 reads CASSLMGQSYGYTF. Here the CDR3 DNA reads TGTGCCAGCAGCTTAATGGGGCAGTCCTATGGCTACACCTTC.

This chain uses TRBV11-3 with TRBJ2-1; 8 positions match TRBD2. Germline lookup yields CDR1 SGHNT and CDR2 YENEEA. The CDR3 consists of 13 residues. Trimming cost V 5 bases and J 5 bases; bases outside gene matches: 2. This CDR3 reads CASSLGLDNEQFF. CDR3 DNA sequence: TGTGCCAGCAGCCTGGGACTAGACAATGAGCAGTTCTTC.

This chain uses TRBV7-2 with TRBJ2-7; TRBD1 agrees at 11 bases. CDR1 is SGHTA and CDR2 is FQGNSA in the germline V gene. Trimming cost V 0 bases and J 5 bases; bases outside gene matches: 3. CDR3 length equals 15 residues. Here the CDR3 DNA reads TGTGCCAGCAGCTTAGCCGGGACAGGGGGAGACGAGCAGTACTTC. It specifies CASSLAGTGGDEQYF.

V is TRBV7-9 and J is TRBJ1-3; D gene ambiguous. The CDR3 covers 11 residues. With 3 bases removed from V and 4 bases from J, the gap between germline ends came to 1 base. Germline values: CDR1 SEHNR, CDR2 FQNEAQ (reference sequence). The CDR3 spells CASSLGNTIYF. In DNA, the CDR3 is TGTGCCAGCAGCTTGGGAAACACCATATATTTT.